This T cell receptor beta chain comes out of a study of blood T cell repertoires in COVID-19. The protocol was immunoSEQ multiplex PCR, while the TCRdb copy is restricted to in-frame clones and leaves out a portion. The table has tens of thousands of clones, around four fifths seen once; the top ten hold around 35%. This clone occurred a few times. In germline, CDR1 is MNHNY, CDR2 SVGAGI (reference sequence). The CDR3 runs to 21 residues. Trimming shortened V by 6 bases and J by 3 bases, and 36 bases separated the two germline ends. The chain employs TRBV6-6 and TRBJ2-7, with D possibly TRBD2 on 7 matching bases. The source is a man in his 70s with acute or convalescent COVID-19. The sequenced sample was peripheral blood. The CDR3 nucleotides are TGTGCCAGCAGCTCCCGGGACCCTAGGGGGAGGGGTGTATGGTATCACTACGAGCAGTACTTC. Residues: CASSSRDPRGRGVWYHYEQYF.